This T cell receptor beta chain was profiled in a study of CD8+CD57+ T cells in acquired aplastic anemia. Study overall: Sorting CD4+ and CD8+ cells gave DNA averaging approximately 3 ug.

Findings and caveats of the study: Levels of CD8+ Simpson's diversity were not significantly distinct in patients versus controls.

The CDR3 spans 14 residues. The J segment lost 6 bases and the V segment lost 4 bases, leaving 5 bases of the junction unmatched. Per the germline V gene, CDR1 is SGHTA and CDR2 is FQGNSA. Note on this clonotype: Its antigen is still unknown.

Genomic DNA, serving as template, underwent TCR beta VDJ and CDR3 profiling. TCRdb fed the reads into MiXCR, producing one record per CDR3 protein. The table has 250,000 to 300,000 distinct CDR3 sequences, roughly 50% seen once. This sequence joins TRBV7-2 and TRBJ1-1, with 10 bases aligning to TRBD1. What was sequenced was sorted CD4+, CD8+, or CD8+CD57+ T cells (not recorded which) from PBMCs. This TCR derives from a human donor with severe aplastic anemia or a healthy control (not recorded which). In nucleotides, the CDR3 is TGTGCCAGCAGCTCGGACAGGGGGATAGCTGAAGCTTTCTTT. It translates to CASSSDRGIAEAFF.